This T cell receptor (beta chain) was profiled in a study of blood T cell repertoires in COVID-19. Study as a whole: T cells, B-cell-depleted T cells, or PBMCs supplied cDNA or gDNA.

V dropped 5 bases and J dropped 7; count of bases not matched to a gene: 7. Per the germline V gene, CDR1 is SGHTA and CDR2 is FQGNSA. The CDR3 sequence is 14 residues long. Original analysis: Cell counts per sample came from amplifying reference gene primers. Produced via immunoSEQ multiplex PCR; TCRdb's table is partial and in-frame only. That table is the source of V, J and clone size, and D and trimming were worked out from the DNA. The table has around 200,000 clones, 80% seen once. Material: PBMCs or T cells enriched from blood (not recorded which). The clonotype originates from a woman aged 40-49 years with acute COVID-19. The J gene is TRBJ1-2, the V gene TRBV7-2; 10 bases align to TRBD1. The CDR3 spells CASSPGQGVGGYTF. CDR3 nucleotide sequence: TGTGCCAGCAGCCCCGGACAGGGGGTTGGTGGCTACACCTTC.